A selection of T cell receptor beta chains follows, all from one sample in a study of cytomegalovirus exposure and HLA in healthy donors. Clones were sequenced by immunoSEQ multiplex PCR, and TCRdb holds only the in-frame ones, with some missing. The sample shows more than 95,000 clones, 80% to 85% of them seen only once. What was sequenced was PBMCs. All receptors come from a woman between 25 and 40 years old in good health and CMV-seronegative. The CDR3 runs from the conserved cysteine through the conserved F or W. D genes are given only for firm matches. The size of a clone is reported for some rows only, either as once, few or many, or as a class for expanded clones.

abundance	v_gene	d_gene	j_gene	CDR3aa	CDR3nt
NA	TRBV4-2	NA	TRBJ1-5	CASSQYASGNQPQHF	TGTGCCAGCAGCCAATATGCGTCCGGGAATCAGCCCCAGCATTTT
once	TRBV5-1	NA	TRBJ2-7	CASSLGLSSSYEQYF	TGCGCCAGCAGCTTGGGACTCTCAAGCTCCTACGAGCAGTACTTC
NA	TRBV2	NA	TRBJ2-2	CASTPERSNTGELFF	TGTGCCAGCACCCCCGAGCGCAGCAACACCGGGGAGCTGTTTTTT
NA	TRBV30	NA	TRBJ1-5	CAWAGASNQPQHF	TGTGCCTGGGCGGGGGCTAGCAATCAGCCCCAGCATTTT
NA	TRBV7-9	NA	TRBJ1-5	CSSSQGGQINQPQHF	TGTTCCAGCAGCCAGGGAGGACAAATCAATCAGCCCCAGCATTTT
NA	TRBV30	NA	TRBJ1-2	CAWTNPYRGGYTF	TGTGCCTGGACTAACCCCTACCGGGGTGGCTACACCTTC
few	TRBV7-3	NA	TRBJ1-2	CASSSGQNYGYTF	TGTGCCAGCAGCTCCGGACAGAACTATGGCTACACCTTC
NA	TRBV9	NA	TRBJ2-2	CASSPRPAGVAGELFF	TGTGCCAGCAGCCCTCGGCCAGCAGGGGTAGCCGGGGAGCTGTTTTTT
NA	TRBV6-4	TRBD2	TRBJ2-5	CASTREGYQETQYF	TGTGCCAGCACGCGGGAGGGGTATCAAGAGACCCAGTACTTC
NA	TRBV11-2	NA	TRBJ1-1	CASSFTGLDTEAFF	TGTGCCAGCAGCTTCACAGGGTTGGACACTGAAGCTTTCTTT
once	TRBV23-1	TRBD2	TRBJ2-1	CASSLRCQRGTSYNEQFF	TGCGCCAGCAGCCTCCGATGCCAGCGGGGGACCTCCTACAATGAGCAGTTCTTC
few	TRBV4-2	NA	TRBJ2-5	CASSQDHLQWETETQYF	TGTGCCAGCAGCCAAGATCATTTACAGTGGGAGACGGAGACCCAGTACTTC
NA	TRBV19	TRBD1	TRBJ2-7	CAISGTGVGQYF	TGTGCCATCTCCGGGACAGGGGTCGGGCAGTACTTC
NA	TRBV10-3	NA	TRBJ1-4	CAISESRIQGINEKLFF	TGTGCCATCAGTGAGTCAAGAATTCAGGGGATTAATGAAAAACTGTTTTTT
NA	TRBV5-5	TRBD2	TRBJ2-1	CASSLAPGSGGANSDEQFF	TGTGCCAGCAGCTTGGCCCCGGGTAGCGGGGGGGCTAATAGCGATGAGCAGTTCTTC
few	TRBV18	TRBD1	TRBJ1-4	CASSPFGQGGRTNEKLFF	TGTGCCAGCTCACCATTTGGACAGGGCGGGCGTACTAATGAAAAACTGTTTTTT
few	TRBV27	TRBD2	TRBJ2-1	CASSLVLAGANEQFF	TGTGCCAGCAGTTTAGTCCTAGCGGGAGCCAATGAGCAGTTCTTC
NA	TRBV5-4	TRBD1	TRBJ2-7	CASSTGVEQYF	TGTGCCAGCAGCACAGGGGTCGAGCAGTACTTC
few	TRBV4-1	NA	TRBJ1-2	CASSQELGGYGYTF	TGCGCCAGCAGCCAAGAATTGGGGGGATATGGCTACACCTTC
NA	TRBV7-2	NA	TRBJ2-7	CASSRGGGIGSYEQYF	TGTGCCAGCAGCCGGGGAGGGGGGATTGGCTCCTACGAGCAGTACTTC
NA	TRBV9	NA	TRBJ1-4	CASSVGGGLNEKLFF	TGTGCCAGCAGCGTAGGGGGAGGACTTAATGAAAAACTGTTTTTT
NA	TRBV15	NA	TRBJ2-5	CATSRDQGKETQYF	TGTGCCACCAGCAGAGATCAGGGGAAAGAGACCCAGTACTTC
NA	TRBV15	NA	TRBJ2-3	CATSRPLGADTQYF	TGTGCCACCAGCAGGCCTCTAGGCGCAGATACGCAGTATTTT
NA	TRBV7-9	TRBD1	TRBJ1-2	CASSLGQDYGYTF	TGTGCCAGCAGCTTGGGACAGGACTATGGCTACACCTTC
NA	TRBV7-9	TRBD1	TRBJ2-7	CASSLAGTGEEQYF	TGTGCCAGCAGCTTAGCGGGGACAGGGGAAGAGCAGTACTTC
NA	TRBV10-1	NA	TRBJ2-5	CASSGNAGQREGSWQETQYF	TGCGCCAGCAGTGGGAACGCGGGACAAAGGGAGGGGAGTTGGCAAGAGACCCAGTACTTC
NA	TRBV30	NA	TRBJ2-6	CAWSLFSRWANVLTF	TGTGCCTGGAGTTTGTTTTCTAGGTGGGCCAACGTCCTGACTTTC
NA	TRBV5-4	NA	TRBJ2-7	CASSAGTRAGEQYF	TGTGCCAGCAGCGCGGGAACTAGGGCCGGCGAGCAGTACTTC
few	TRBV30	TRBD1	TRBJ1-1	CAWSDDRGWTEAFF	TGTGCCTGGAGTGACGACAGGGGCTGGACTGAAGCTTTCTTT
NA	TRBV5-1	TRBD2	TRBJ2-5	CASSPTSGRETQYF	TGCGCCAGCAGCCCCACTAGCGGGAGGGAGACCCAGTACTTC
once	TRBV4-2	TRBD1	TRBJ1-6	CASRPLPQGALNSPLHF	TGTGCCAGCAGACCCTTGCCGCAGGGGGCGCTTAATTCACCCCTCCACTTT
NA	TRBV19	NA	TRBJ1-1	CASLNRETEAFF	TGTGCCAGCTTAAATCGAGAAACTGAAGCTTTCTTT
NA	TRBV2	TRBD2	TRBJ2-2	CASSWGLATGELFF	TGTGCCAGCAGCTGGGGACTAGCCACCGGGGAGCTGTTTTTT
NA	TRBV7-7	NA	TRBJ1-1	CASSLSKGWRTEAFF	TGTGCTAGCAGCTTATCTAAGGGGTGGCGGACTGAAGCTTTCTTT
NA	TRBV7-9	NA	TRBJ2-6	CASSLQGYTGANVLTF	TGTGCCAGCAGCTTACAGGGGTACACTGGGGCCAACGTCCTGACTTTC
NA	TRBV19	NA	TRBJ2-2	CASSSTEYTGELFF	TGTGCCAGTAGTTCGACAGAATACACCGGGGAGCTGTTTTTT
NA	TRBV5-1	NA	TRBJ1-1	CASSQLIENTEAFF	TGCGCCAGCAGTCAACTAATAGAGAACACTGAAGCTTTCTTT
NA	TRBV7-3	TRBD1	TRBJ1-2	CASSIQGEYYGYTF	TGTGCCAGCAGCATACAGGGGGAATACTATGGCTACACCTTC
NA	TRBV30	NA	TRBJ1-5	CAWSQFGHWHF	TGTGCCTGGAGTCAGTTCGGACATTGGCATTTT
few	TRBV2	NA	TRBJ2-1	CASSEEGGKYNEQFF	TGTGCCAGCAGTGAAGAAGGGGGAAAATACAATGAGCAGTTCTTC
NA	TRBV28	NA	TRBJ2-5	CASSSGFEGGETQYF	TGTGCCAGCAGTTCGGGGTTTGAGGGTGGGGAGACCCAGTACTTC